This TCR beta chain was retrieved from a study of blood T cell repertoires in COVID-19. Overall study: PBMCs, B-cell-depleted T cells, or T cells provided the cDNA or gDNA that made up the material.

CDR1 and CDR2 from the germline V gene are SQVTM and ANQGSEA. The length of the CDR3 is 12 residues. V dropped 4 bases and J dropped 0 bases, with 5 bases sitting between them. Source study methods: How many nucleated cells were present was estimated from reference gene primer amplification. Here immunoSEQ multiplex PCR was the method, and the copy in TCRdb shows in-frame clones only, minus some. V, J and clone size were drawn from that table, and D and trimming were deduced from the DNA. This sample has 250,000 to 350,000 clones, with 85% to 90% found just once. Seattle cases were enrolled at active infection and followed longitudinally.

The chain has TRBV29-1 and TRBJ2-3; no reliable D call. This TCR derives from a woman aged 45-65 years with COVID-19, enrolled during active disease. Input material: peripheral blood. The CDR3 loop reads CSVVRSTDTQYF. CDR3 in DNA: TGCAGCGTTGTCAGGAGCACAGATACGCAGTATTTT.